The next 31 T cell receptor beta chains were all read from a single sample in a study of T cell responses to AZD1222 COVID-19 vaccine. Clones were read by immunoSEQ multiplex PCR, and TCRdb kept only the in-frame ones, dropping some. The sample contains 54,000 or so clones, 87% of which appear only once. Sequences were derived from peripheral blood, sampled on day 0 of AZD1222 vaccination. The receptors come from an adult in good health.

The genes are TRBV5-1 and TRBJ1-1; 11 bases agree with TRBD1. Trimming cost V 3 bases and J 5 bases; bases outside gene matches: 3. The CDR3 is 14 amino acids. Germline loops: CDR1 SGHRS, CDR2 YFSETQ. The chain's CDR3 is CASSSGTGGTEAFF. In DNA, the CDR3 is TGCGCCAGCAGCTCCGGGACAGGGGGGACTGAAGCTTTCTTT.

The rearrangement joins TRBV9 to TRBJ2-3, with D uncertain. This CDR3 contains 14 residues. V lost 2 bases, J lost 2 bases, and 9 bases lay in between. The germline CDR1 and CDR2 sequences are SGDLS and YYNGEE. The CDR3 region is CASSVLAITDTQYF. In DNA form, the CDR3 reads TGTGCCAGCAGCGTCCTCGCGATCACAGATACGCAGTATTTT. Full variable domain (missing parts from reference TRBV9 and TRBJ2-3): DSGVTQTPKHLITATGQRVTLRCSPRSGDLSVYWYQQSLDQGLQFLIQYYNGEERAKGNILERFSAQQFPDLHSELNLSSLELGDSALYFCASSVLAITDTQYFGPGTRLTVL.

V usage is TRBV5-1 and J usage is TRBJ2-3; D unresolved. Per the germline V gene, CDR1 is SGHRS and CDR2 is YFSETQ. This CDR3 has 17 amino acids. V was shortened by 0 bases and J by 0 bases, with 14 bases between the two germline ends. The CDR3 reads CASSLGGRASSTDTQYF. Here the CDR3 DNA reads TGCGCCAGCAGCTTGGGTGGAAGGGCCTCTAGCACAGATACGCAGTATTTT.

This chain uses TRBV5-1 with TRBJ1-2; 8 bases line up with TRBD1. The junction had 9 bases not matched to a gene; V was cut back by 4 bases and J by 4 bases. CDR1 and CDR2 from the germline V gene are SGHRS and YFSETQ. This CDR3 spans 15 amino acids. DNA for the CDR3: TGCGCCAGCAGCCCAATGGACAGGGCCTCCTATGGCTACACCTTC. Translating it yields CASSPMDRASYGYTF.

This clone turned up a few times. The chain carries TRBV6-5 and TRBJ1-3, with D unclear. This CDR3 is built from 15 residues. The germline gives CDR1 MNHEY, CDR2 SVGAGI. Trimming left V 0 bases short and J 0 bases short, with 6 bases between. For the CDR3, the DNA is TGTGCCAGCAGTTACTCGAGCCTCTCTGGAAACACCATATATTTT. It specifies CASSYSSLSGNTIYF.

This sequence joins TRBV28 and TRBJ1-2, with D possibly matching TRBD1 (6 bases). Trimming took 6 bases from V and 2 from J, leaving 10 bases between them. The CDR3 is 13 residues long. Germline V CDR1 and CDR2: MDHEN, SYDVKM. The DNA for the CDR3 is TGTGCCAGCAGACCCGGACAGAACTATGGCTACACCTTC. Translating gives CASRPGQNYGYTF.

The V gene is TRBV30, the J gene TRBJ2-1; D not resolved. V was cut by 3 bases and J by 8 bases, with 14 bases left in between. The CDR3 sequence is 13 residues long. CDR1 is GTSNPN, CDR2 SVGIG, per germline (reference sequence). For the CDR3, the DNA is TGTGCCTGGAGGGGAACTGGGGTCCATGAGCAGTTCTTC. It translates to CAWRGTGVHEQFF.

The chain combines TRBV7-8 with TRBJ1-1; D might be TRBD1 (5 bases). CDR3 size: 14 residues. The V and J ends lost 1 base and 2 bases respectively, with 8 bases between them. Germline-derived CDR1 and CDR2 are SGHVS and FQNEAQ. The CDR3 loop is CASSLVGGNTEAFF. Here the CDR3 DNA reads TGTGCCAGCAGCTTAGTTGGGGGAAACACTGAAGCTTTCTTT.

V and J are TRBV5-1 and TRBJ1-1; D might be TRBD1 (6 bases). Germline V gives CDR1 SGHRS, CDR2 YFSETQ. The CDR3 is made up of 15 amino acids. The V end was cut by 0 bases, the J end by 4 bases, with 13 bases between. CDR3 in amino acids: CASSLVGGAGTEAFF. The DNA of the CDR3 is TGCGCCAGCAGCTTGGTCGGGGGCGCAGGCACTGAAGCTTTCTTT.

This rearrangement joins TRBV5-8 to TRBJ2-3, with 10 bases matching TRBD1. This CDR3 is 15 amino acids long. V lost 3 bases and J lost 4; bases outside the gene matches: 5. Germline CDR1 is SGHTS and CDR2 is YDEGEE. The CDR3 coding sequence is TGTGCCAGCAGCTGGACAGGGGGAGACGCAGATACGCAGTATTTT. It is translated as CASSWTGGDADTQYF.

The chain joins TRBV9 to TRBJ1-3, with no clear D. The CDR3 extends over 14 amino acids. Looked up from germline, CDR1 is SGDLS and CDR2 is YYNGEE. V lost 0 bases, J lost 0 bases, and 4 bases lay in between. The CDR3, as DNA: TGTGCCAGCAGCGTAGTTGACTCTGGAAACACCATATATTTT. Translating it yields CASSVVDSGNTIYF.

The chain recombines TRBV6-1 with TRBJ1-6; a weak D match, TRBD1 (6 bases). Germline V gene sequence: CDR1 MNHNS, CDR2 SASEGT. CDR3 length equals 14 residues. Trimming took off 3 bases at V and 10 bases at J, with 13 bases between the two ends. Written as DNA, the CDR3 is TGTGCCAGCAGTGAGGGGGCGGCCAGATCACCCCTCCACTTT. This translates into CASSEGAARSPLHF.

This chain links TRBV6-5 with TRBJ1-2; possible D gene TRBD1, 5 bases. The V gene's germline CDR1 is MNHEY and CDR2 SVGAGI. Trimming removed 0 bases from V and 7 bases from J, with 18 bases in between. The CDR3 runs to 16 residues. The DNA of the CDR3 is TGTGCCAGCAGTTACTCCGTCGGGGGGGTTCGGAGTGGCTACACCTTC. Translating it yields CASSYSVGGVRSGYTF.

The chain has TRBV18 and TRBJ2-7; 9 positions match TRBD1. Per the germline V gene, CDR1 is KGHSH and CDR2 is LQKENI. The CDR3 is 16 amino acids. J lost 0 bases, V lost 4 bases, and 7 bases had no gene match. In DNA form, the CDR3 reads TGTGCCAGCTCACTACAGGGGGCGGTAGGCTCCTACGAGCAGTACTTC. As protein: CASSLQGAVGSYEQYF. The whole variable domain, remainder taken from reference TRBV18 and TRBJ2-7, is NAGVMQNPRHLVRRRGQEARLRCSPMKGHSHVYWYRQLPEEGLKFMVYLQKENIIDESGMPKERFSAEFPKEGPSILRIQQVVRGDSAAYFCASSLQGAVGSYEQYFGPGTRLTVT.

This clone was counted once. The chain joins TRBV29-1 to TRBJ1-2; 10 nucleotides line up with TRBD1. With 7 bases clipped from V and 4 bases from J, the junction kept 6 bases outside the gene matches. The germline CDR1 and CDR2 sequences are SQVTM and ANQGSEA. This CDR3 spans 13 amino acids. The CDR3 DNA reads as TGCAGCGCCTCGGACAGGGGGTCCTATGGCTACACCTTC. This gives the protein CSASDRGSYGYTF.

The J gene is TRBJ1-3, the V gene TRBV12-3 or TRBV12-4; D remains ambiguous. CDR3 length equals 13 residues. Trimming left V 4 bases short and J 0 bases short, with 4 bases between. The CDR3, as DNA: TGTGCCAGCAGTTCAAGCTCTGGAAACACCATATATTTT. Translation: CASSSSSGNTIYF.

The V gene is TRBV6-5, the J gene TRBJ1-3, with TRBD1 as a possible D gene (5 bases). Looked up from germline, CDR1 is MNHEY and CDR2 is SVGAGI. The length of the CDR3 is 13 residues. V dropped 8 bases and J dropped 0 bases, with 8 bases sitting between them. The CDR3 DNA reads as TGTGCCAGCGGGACGGTCTCTGGAAACACCATATATTTT. Translated: CASGTVSGNTIYF.

This clone was recorded only once. The chain is built from TRBV27 and TRBJ1-6; 8 positions agree with TRBD1. J gave up 0 bases and V 6 bases, and 7 bases lay outside the gene matches. Germline V lookup: CDR1 MNHEY, CDR2 SMNVEV (reference sequence). CDR3 length equals 17 residues. CDR3 residues: CASSPRTGPSYNSPLHF. CDR3 DNA: TGTGCCAGCAGCCCTCGGACAGGGCCCTCCTATAATTCACCCCTCCACTTT.

The rearrangement uses TRBV4-1 and TRBJ2-7; D perhaps matches TRBD1 (6 bases). In germline, CDR1 is MGHRA, CDR2 YSYEKL. V lost 4 bases to trimming and J lost 2 bases, with 12 bases between them. This CDR3 is 14 amino acids long. As DNA, the CDR3 is TGCGCCAGCAGCCCTTGGGACACCGCCTACGAGCAGTACTTC. This codes for CASSPWDTAYEQYF.

The rearrangement joins TRBV19 to TRBJ1-4; D ambiguous. Germline-derived CDR1 and CDR2 are LNHDA and SQIVND (reference sequence). V was clipped by 3 bases and J by 7 bases, with 15 bases between them. The CDR3 loop spans 15 amino acids. The CDR3: CASSMSGWGGEKLFF. The CDR3 DNA is TGTGCCAGTAGTATGAGTGGGTGGGGAGGTGAAAAACTGTTTTTT.

The gene calls are TRBV5-4 and TRBJ2-1; TRBD2 matches 9 bases. This CDR3 is 14 amino acids long. V shed 3 bases and J 7 bases; nucleotides not matched to a gene: 5. Germline V gene sequence: CDR1 SGHNT, CDR2 YYREEE (reference sequence). The CDR3 here is CASSSRGGWNEQFF. CDR3 DNA: TGTGCCAGCAGCTCGCGGGGGGGCTGGAATGAGCAGTTCTTC.

This chain links TRBV12-3 or TRBV12-4 with TRBJ1-5; D is possibly TRBD1 (5 bases). V lost 3 bases and J lost 3, with 6 bases in between. The CDR3 has 13 residues. The CDR3 region is CASSFRANQPQHF. The CDR3 DNA sequence: TGTGCCAGCAGTTTCAGGGCCAATCAGCCCCAGCATTTT.

V and J are TRBV6-6 and TRBJ1-5; TRBD1 matches 10 bases. Germline V gene lookup returns CDR1 MNHNY and CDR2 SVGAGI (reference sequence). The trim removed 7 bases at V and 7 bases at J, leaving 13 bases unmatched. The CDR3 has 16 residues. Here the CDR3 DNA reads TGTGCCAGCACAGCGGGACAGGGGCCAGCTACGCAGCCCCAGCATTTT. This translates into CASTAGQGPATQPQHF.

The chain combines TRBV12-3 or TRBV12-4 with TRBJ2-3; 8 bases line up with TRBD1. V dropped 6 bases and J dropped 5; count of bases not matched to a gene: 4. There are 13 residues in the CDR3. DNA for the CDR3: TGTGCCAGCAGGGAACAGGGGGGAGATACGCAGTATTTT. Protein product: CASREQGGDTQYF.

The chain joins TRBV7-6 to TRBJ2-2; 9 bases map to TRBD2. CDR1 is SGHVS and CDR2 is FNYEAQ in the germline V gene. V trimming: 5 bases; J trimming: 3 bases; junction bases outside the gene matches: 10. The CDR3 is 17 amino acids. The CDR3 DNA sequence: TGTGCCAGCAGCCCCGGTGCGGGGGGGCTGGACACCGGGGAGCTGTTTTTT. It codes for CASSPGAGGLDTGELFF.

This clone was counted a few times. The gene calls are TRBV10-2 and TRBJ2-7; 9 bases align to TRBD2. V gave up 2 bases and J gave up 6 bases; unmatched junction bases: 8. The CDR3 runs to 15 residues. The V gene's germline CDR1 is WSHSY and CDR2 SAAADI. The CDR3 is CASSEPRWTSAEQYF. CDR3 nucleotide sequence: TGCGCCAGCAGTGAGCCCCGCTGGACTAGCGCCGAGCAGTACTTC.

The J gene is TRBJ1-4, the V gene TRBV19; no definite D call. The CDR3 totals 17 residues. Deletions cut 1 base from V and 8 bases from J, with 20 bases between. CDR1 is LNHDA and CDR2 is SQIVND in the germline V gene (reference sequence). As DNA, the CDR3 is TGTGCCAGTAGTATAGTGGCGACGGCAACTCCGGGGGAAAAACTGTTTTTT. It translates to CASSIVATATPGEKLFF.

The chain carries TRBV25-1 and TRBJ2-1, with 7 positions matching TRBD2. This CDR3 is built from 15 residues. The ends lost 4 bases at V and 0 bases at J; junction bases unmatched: 3. Germline V gene lookup returns CDR1 MGHDK and CDR2 SYGVNS. CDR3 sequence (DNA): TGTGCCAGCAGTGGGCGGGGGAGCTCCTACAATGAGCAGTTCTTC. Amino acids: CASSGRGSSYNEQFF.

This rearrangement joins TRBV10-2 to TRBJ2-5, with D tentatively TRBD2 (6 bases). The germline CDR1 and CDR2 sequences are WSHSY and SAAADI. The CDR3 has 13 residues. Trimming removed 3 bases from V and 4 bases from J, with 9 bases in between. Here the CDR3 reads CASSDSGGETQYF. The CDR3 region has the DNA TGCGCCAGCAGTGATTCCGGGGGAGAGACCCAGTACTTC.

This clone was counted a single time. The chain couples TRBV30 to TRBJ1-1; perhaps TRBD1 as D (5 bases). Trimming removed 3 bases at V and 4 bases at J, with 15 bases between. Looked up from germline, CDR1 is GTSNPN and CDR2 is SVGIG (reference sequence). The CDR3 totals 14 residues. The CDR3 region is CAWRNLGGTTEAFF. The CDR3 DNA follows: TGTGCCTGGAGAAACCTCGGTGGGACCACTGAAGCTTTCTTT.

The chain carries TRBV7-9 and TRBJ1-6; 7 positions agree with TRBD1. This CDR3 is 15 amino acids long. Germline values: CDR1 SEHNR, CDR2 FQNEAQ (reference sequence). V lost 2 bases and J lost 10; bases outside the gene matches: 8. CDR3 protein: CASSLISQGESPLHF. The DNA for the CDR3 is TGTGCCAGCAGCTTAATAAGTCAGGGGGAATCACCCCTCCACTTT. Using reference TRBV7-9 and TRBJ1-6 for the parts outside the CDR3, the full variable domain is DTGVSQNPRHKITKRGQNVTFRCDPISEHNRLYWYRQTLGQGPEFLTYFQNEAQLEKSRLLSDRFSAERPKGSFSTLEIQRTEQGDSAMYLCASSLISQGESPLHFGNGTRLTVT.